The 21 T cell receptor beta chains given below trace back to one sample, sequenced in a study of cytomegalovirus exposure and HLA in healthy donors. The PCR employed 60 Vbeta primers together with 13 Jbeta primers. Produced via immunoSEQ multiplex PCR; TCRdb's table is partial and in-frame only. The table shows over 150,000 clones, with 78% occurring only once. The specimen was PBMCs. The source is a woman between 50 and 59 years old in good health and CMV-seropositive.

The table lists this clone with a few counts. CDR3 sequence: CASSGTSGGSSTDTQYF. As DNA, the CDR3 is TGTGCCAGCAGCGGGACTAGCGGGGGGTCTAGCACAGATACGCAGTATTTT. V is TRBV9 and J is TRBJ2-3, with TRBD2 identical over 14 bases. The CDR3 has 17 amino acids. The germline CDR1 and CDR2 sequences are SGDLS and YYNGEE. J was trimmed by 0 bases and V by 3 bases; bases with no gene match: 3. Filled out from reference TRBV9 and TRBJ2-3, the complete variable domain reads DSGVTQTPKHLITATGQRVTLRCSPRSGDLSVYWYQQSLDQGLQFLIQYYNGEERAKGNILERFSAQQFPDLHSELNLSSLELGDSALYFCASSGTSGGSSTDTQYFGPGTRLTVL.

CDR3 amino acids: CASSEGTTDTQYF. The CDR3 nucleotides are TGTGCCAGCAGCGAGGGGACAACAGATACGCAGTATTTT. This chain links TRBV7-3 with TRBJ2-3, with a tentative D call TRBD1 (6 bases). From germline, CDR1 is SGHTA and CDR2 FQGTGA. V was trimmed by 5 bases and J by 3 bases, leaving 9 bases between them. The CDR3 length is 13 residues.

The CDR3 region is CASGGGVAYEQYF. CDR3 DNA sequence: TGTGCCAGCGGCGGGGGCGTCGCCTACGAGCAGTACTTC. The J gene is TRBJ2-7, the V gene TRBV11-2; D possibly corresponds to TRBD2 (7 bases). Per the germline V gene, CDR1 is SGHAT and CDR2 is FQNNGV. This CDR3 comprises 13 residues. Trimming took 8 bases from V and 2 from J, leaving 13 bases between them.

The genes are TRBV7-9 and TRBJ2-2, with D uncertain. CDR1 and CDR2 (germline): SEHNR, FQNEAQ (reference sequence). V was shortened by 4 bases and J by 5 bases, with 8 bases between the two germline ends. This CDR3 region has 13 residues. The CDR3 DNA is TGTGCCAGCAGCTCCCTTAGTACCGGGGAGCTGTTTTTT. This translates into CASSSLSTGELFF. The full variable domain, with the rest looked up from reference TRBV7-9 and TRBJ2-2, is DTGVSQNPRHKITKRGQNVTFRCDPISEHNRLYWYRQTLGQGPEFLTYFQNEAQLEKSRLLSDRFSAERPKGSFSTLEIQRTEQGDSAMYLCASSSLSTGELFFGEGSRLTVL.

The chain is built from TRBV4-2 and TRBJ2-1; TRBD2 might be the D (7 bases). Germline values: CDR1 LGHNA, CDR2 YNFKEQ. This CDR3 comprises 16 residues. The V end lost 3 bases, the J end lost 5 bases, and 17 bases lay between the germline ends. The CDR3 nucleotides are TGTGCCAGCAGCCAGAAGGGGGGGACACGTGACAATGAGCAGTTCTTC. Amino acid sequence: CASSQKGGTRDNEQFF.

The CDR3 DNA sequence: TGTGCCAGCAGGTGGGACAGGGAAGATGGCTACACCTTC. Amino acids: CASRWDREDGYTF. The gene calls are TRBV5-4 and TRBJ1-2, with TRBD1 identical over 9 bases. Per germline, CDR1 SGHNT and CDR2 YYREEE (reference sequence). The J segment lost 6 bases and the V segment lost 5 bases, leaving 5 bases of the junction unmatched. This CDR3 comprises 13 residues. The full variable domain, completed using reference TRBV5-4 and TRBJ1-2, is ETGVTQSPTHLIKTRGQQVTLRCSSQSGHNTVSWYQQALGQGPQFIFQYYREEENGRGNFPPRFSGLQFPNYSSELNVNALELDDSALYLCASRWDREDGYTFGSGTRLTVV.

V usage is TRBV29-1 and J usage is TRBJ2-1; D might be TRBD1 (6 bases). The CDR3 spans 12 residues. The germline V gene encodes CDR1 SQVTM and CDR2 ANQGSEA. Trimming shortened V by 4 bases and J by 4 bases, and 8 bases separated the two germline ends. The CDR3 DNA reads as TGCAGCGTTGGGGGGCCTTACAATGAGCAGTTCTTC. Translation gives CSVGGPYNEQFF.

V is TRBV9 and J is TRBJ1-2; no firm D call. Per germline, CDR1 SGDLS and CDR2 YYNGEE. With 4 bases removed from V and 2 bases from J, the gap between germline ends came to 12 bases. The CDR3 is 14 amino acids. CDR3 loop: CASSSQVGNYGYTF. CDR3 in DNA: TGTGCCAGCAGCTCCCAGGTCGGCAACTATGGCTACACCTTC. The entire variable domain, with the rest obtained from reference TRBV9 and TRBJ1-2, is as follows: DSGVTQTPKHLITATGQRVTLRCSPRSGDLSVYWYQQSLDQGLQFLIQYYNGEERAKGNILERFSAQQFPDLHSELNLSSLELGDSALYFCASSSQVGNYGYTFGSGTRLTVV.

The rearrangement uses TRBV6-5 and TRBJ1-1; tentative D call: TRBD1 (6 bases). The CDR3 is made up of 14 amino acids. Germline-derived CDR1 and CDR2 are MNHEY and SVGAGI. V gave up 5 bases and J gave up 1 base, with 11 bases separating them. CDR3 DNA: TGTGCCAGCAGTACCTCCAGGGGGAACACTGAAGCTTTCTTT. Translation: CASSTSRGNTEAFF.

V is TRBV9 and J is TRBJ1-2; 7 bases agree with TRBD1. V shed 2 bases, J shed 1 base, and the junction held 5 bases outside the gene matches. There are 15 residues in the CDR3. Germline assignment: CDR1 SGDLS and CDR2 YYNGEE. This CDR3 reads CASSVGTAVNYGYTF. CDR3 sequence (DNA): TGTGCCAGCAGCGTCGGGACAGCTGTTAACTATGGCTACACCTTC. The whole variable domain, filled in from reference TRBV9 and TRBJ1-2, reads DSGVTQTPKHLITATGQRVTLRCSPRSGDLSVYWYQQSLDQGLQFLIQYYNGEERAKGNILERFSAQQFPDLHSELNLSSLELGDSALYFCASSVGTAVNYGYTFGSGTRLTVV.

J is TRBJ1-6 and V is TRBV2; a possible D gene is TRBD1 (5 bases). V was cut by 5 bases and J by 9 bases, with 14 bases left in between. CDR3 length equals 14 residues. Per germline, CDR1 SNHLY and CDR2 FYNNEI. The CDR3 bases are TGTGCCAGCAGTCTTACAGGTTTGGGTTCACCCCTCCACTTT. Residues: CASSLTGLGSPLHF.

The genes are TRBV6-5 and TRBJ1-1; unclear D gene. Deletions cut 4 bases from V and 5 bases from J, with 5 bases between. Germline CDR1 MNHEY, CDR2 SVGAGI. This CDR3 contains 11 residues. CDR3 sequence: CASSSLTEAFF. CDR3 sequence (DNA): TGTGCCAGCAGTTCTTTAACTGAAGCTTTCTTT.

The genes are TRBV6-6 and TRBJ2-5; 16 positions match TRBD2. This CDR3 region has 15 residues. Germline V gene lookup returns CDR1 MNHNY and CDR2 SVGAGI (reference sequence). CDR3 sequence: CNTGTSGGAAETQYF. The CDR3 coding sequence is TGTAACACCGGGACTAGCGGGGGGGCAGCGGAGACCCAGTACTTC.

This clone was seen only a few times. In DNA form, the CDR3 reads TGTGCCAGCAGCCTCGGCGGGACCGGGGAGCTGTTTTTT. Amino acids: CASSLGGTGELFF. This chain joins TRBV7-8 and TRBJ2-2; D possibly corresponds to TRBD2 (5 bases). The V end lost 5 bases, the J end lost 5 bases, and 9 bases lay between the germline ends. Germline V gene lookup returns CDR1 SGHVS and CDR2 FQNEAQ. The CDR3 is made up of 13 amino acids.

The gene calls are TRBV11-2 and TRBJ2-3, with a possible D match to TRBD1 (5 bases). CDR3 size: 12 residues. V gave up 4 bases and J gave up 6 bases, with 8 bases separating them. CDR1 SGHAT and CDR2 FQNNGV come from the germline V gene. Written as DNA, the CDR3 is TGTGCCAGCAGCTGGGCAGGGGATACGCAGTATTTT. As protein: CASSWAGDTQYF.

The rearrangement links TRBV9 to TRBJ2-2; 9 bases map to TRBD2. V was pared by 0 bases and J by 6 bases, with 6 bases of the junction left unmatched. Germline V gives CDR1 SGDLS, CDR2 YYNGEE. The CDR3 spans 16 residues. CDR3 DNA: TGTGCCAGCAGCGTAGGGGCGGGGGGGCCCGCCGGGGAGCTGTTTTTT. This translates into CASSVGAGGPAGELFF.

This clone was picked up one time. V gene TRBV12-5 combines with J gene TRBJ2-1, with TRBD1 matching 7 bases. This CDR3 is built from 15 residues. The trim removed 2 bases at V and 7 bases at J, leaving 8 bases unmatched. Per germline, CDR1 LGHNT and CDR2 FRNRAP. The CDR3 protein is CASGLTGAARNEQFF. CDR3 in DNA: TGTGCTAGTGGTTTGACAGGGGCAGCGAGAAATGAGCAGTTCTTC.

The chain links TRBV5-1 to TRBJ1-5; D is undetermined. Trimming stripped 0 bases from V and 1 base from J, with 5 bases between. This CDR3 has 14 residues. CDR1 is SGHRS and CDR2 is YFSETQ in the germline V gene. The CDR3 spells CASSLDSSNQPQHF. In DNA form, the CDR3 reads TGCGCCAGCAGCTTGGACAGCAGCAATCAGCCCCAGCATTTT. Filled out from reference TRBV5-1 and TRBJ1-5, the complete variable domain reads KAGVTQTPRYLIKTRGQQVTLSCSPISGHRSVSWYQQTPGQGLQFLFEYFSETQRNKGNFPGRFSGRQFSNSRSEMNVSTLELGDSALYLCASSLDSSNQPQHFGDGTRLSIL.

The gene calls are TRBV20-1 and TRBJ2-1; D ambiguous. Trimming stripped 6 bases from V and 12 bases from J, with 15 bases between. This CDR3 comprises 11 residues. The germline CDR1 and CDR2 sequences are DFQATT and SNEGSKA (reference sequence). CDR3 residues: CSARWLSGQFF. CDR3 sequence (DNA): TGCAGTGCAAGATGGCTTTCTGGGCAGTTCTTC.

The chain has TRBV10-3 and TRBJ2-7; D is perhaps TRBD2 (6 bases). Trimming pared 4 bases from V and 0 bases from J, leaving 10 bases between. There are 14 residues in the CDR3. CDR1 is ENHRY and CDR2 is SYGVKD in the germline V gene. The CDR3 region is CAISGGEISYEQYF. For the CDR3, the DNA is TGTGCCATCAGTGGGGGGGAAATCTCCTACGAGCAGTACTTC.

The chain links TRBV25-1 to TRBJ2-5, with D possibly being TRBD2 (6 bases). Germline loops: CDR1 MGHDK, CDR2 SYGVNS. There are 14 residues in the CDR3. V lost 1 base and J lost 4, with 10 bases in between. This CDR3 is CASSEWRERETQYF. The CDR3 DNA reads TGTGCCAGCAGTGAATGGAGGGAGAGAGAGACCCAGTACTTC.